The source of this T cell receptor beta chain is a study of OX40 agonist ivuxolimab in advanced cancers. Overall study results and limits: A proportion of nonresponders additionally exhibited low normalized T-cell clonal expansion. Dose levels from 0.1 to 3.0 mg/kg saw CD4+ and CD8+ blood T cells expand clonally by week 6.

Measured with immunoSEQ multiplex PCR; TCRdb has only the in-frame clones, and not every one. The sample lists about 100,000 clones; 90% were seen once. The CDR3 extends over 14 amino acids. Trimming shortened V by 7 bases and J by 1 base, and 11 bases separated the two germline ends. Germline assignment: CDR1 MDHEN and CDR2 SYDVKM. Regarding this clone: Its antigen is unidentified.

The receptor was derived from an adult with an advanced solid tumor such as melanoma, head and neck, liver or kidney cancer. The V and J genes are TRBV28 and TRBJ1-3, with a weak D call TRBD1 (5 bases). The sequencing used CD4+ or CD8+ T cells sorted from blood, collected in a trial of the OX40 agonist ivuxolimab. In DNA form, the CDR3 reads TGTGCCAGCACCATGGGGGGGTCTGGAAACACCATATATTTT. Amino acid sequence: CASTMGGSGNTIYF.